What follows are 8 T cell receptor beta chains derived from one specimen sequenced in a study of human T cells and chemical hapten exposure. TCRdb recomputed calls from the RACE reads with MiXCR, one row per CDR3 protein. The table shows some 300,000 distinct CDR3 sequences, with approximately 5% occurring only once. Regarding time point: pre-sensitization, week 0. Indicated treatment: therapeutic diphenylcyclopropenone sensitization with weekly scalp DPC. The sequences come from whole blood, collected in connection with sensitization to the hapten diphenylcyclopropenone (DPC). The receptor set was obtained from a woman between 18 and 29 years old with alopecia areata. Some clones in this sample may be carry-over from other donors' samples.

This clonotype was recorded many times. The chain has TRBV28 and TRBJ2-5; D unclear. This CDR3 contains 13 residues. The germline V and J ends were trimmed by 5 bases and 2 bases, with 9 bases remaining between them. Germline CDR1 is MDHEN and CDR2 is SYDVKM. Written as DNA, the CDR3 is TGTGCCAGCAGTACCGATGCGCAAGAGACCCAGTACTTC. It specifies CASSTDAQETQYF.

V is TRBV9 and J is TRBJ2-3; weak D call: TRBD2 (6 bases). V was clipped by 7 bases and J by 0 bases, with 12 bases between them. There are 14 residues in the CDR3. Germline CDR1 and CDR2: SGDLS and YYNGEE. Here the CDR3 reads CASGGAPSTDTQYF. The CDR3 nucleotides are TGTGCCAGCGGCGGGGCCCCTAGCACAGATACGCAGTATTTT. The full variable domain, completed using reference TRBV9 and TRBJ2-3, is DSGVTQTPKHLITATGQRVTLRCSPRSGDLSVYWYQQSLDQGLQFLIQYYNGEERAKGNILERFSAQQFPDLHSELNLSSLELGDSALYFCASGGAPSTDTQYFGPGTRLTVL.

This clonotype was detected only a few times. CDR3 bases: TGTGCCAGCAGTGAAGGGGACGTAGATACGCAGTATTTT. Protein: CASSEGDVDTQYF. V and J are TRBV6-1 and TRBJ2-3; D possibly matches TRBD1 or TRBD2 (5 bases each). This CDR3 comprises 13 residues. The ends were cut back, 1 base at V and 5 bases at J, with 7 bases in the middle. Germline V gene lookup returns CDR1 MNHNS and CDR2 SASEGT.

This clonotype was seen a few times. This chain links TRBV10-3 with TRBJ1-1; D may be TRBD1 (6 bases). Per the germline V gene, CDR1 is ENHRY and CDR2 is SYGVKD. The ends were cut back, 6 bases at V and 3 bases at J, with 14 bases in the middle. The CDR3 length is 14 residues. CDR3 amino acids: CAISRSGADTEAFF. DNA of the CDR3: TGTGCCATCAGCCGGTCAGGGGCGGACACTGAAGCTTTCTTT.

This clonotype has only a few counts. The chain uses TRBV20-1 and TRBJ1-4, with 9 nucleotides matching TRBD1. The V segment lost 7 bases and the J segment 8 bases; nucleotides outside the gene matches: 5. Germline V gene sequence: CDR1 DFQATT, CDR2 SNEGSKA (reference sequence). The CDR3 spans 12 residues. CDR3 protein: CSVGTGSEKLFF. CDR3 bases: TGCAGTGTTGGGACAGGGAGCGAAAAACTGTTTTTT.

This clonotype was detected many times. This rearrangement joins TRBV11-2 to TRBJ1-4; unclear D gene. V was cut by 1 base and J by 1 base, with 10 bases left in between. The germline V gene encodes CDR1 SGHAT and CDR2 FQNNGV. The CDR3 sequence is 16 residues long. CDR3 sequence (DNA): TGTGCCAGCAGCTTAGGACACGCAGGAACTAATGAAAAACTGTTTTTT. This sequence encodes CASSLGHAGTNEKLFF.

This clonotype appeared a few times. The V gene is TRBV29-1, the J gene TRBJ1-1; possibly TRBD1 for D (5 bases). V lost 6 bases and J lost 1, with 21 bases in between. The CDR3 runs 16 residues. Germline V CDR1 and CDR2: SQVTM, ANQGSEA. CDR3 residues: CSVRGSRQSGNTEAFF. CDR3 coding DNA: TGCAGCGTCCGAGGGAGTCGACAGTCGGGGAACACTGAAGCTTTCTTT.

This chain's CDR3 is CASRLGLARGIQYF. The CDR3 coding sequence is TGTGCCAGCAGACTCGGACTAGCGCGCGGCATTCAGTACTTC. This rearrangement joins TRBV6-2 or TRBV6-3 to TRBJ2-4, with TRBD2 matching 9 bases. In germline, CDR1 is MNHEY, CDR2 SVGEGT. With 6 bases clipped from V and 9 bases from J, the junction kept 9 bases outside the gene matches. The CDR3 spans 14 residues.